A single TCR beta chain is shown here with its context. Profiled with immunoSEQ multiplex PCR; TCRdb holds only in-frame clones, not every one. The repertoire holds over 150,000 clones, with about 94% as singletons. The data derive from a study of control samples from healthy donors and cancer patients. The CDR3 totals 14 residues. CDR1 SEHNR and CDR2 FQNEAQ come from the germline V gene (reference sequence). The V end was cut by 1 base, the J end by 2 bases, with 9 bases between. V usage is TRBV7-9 and J usage is TRBJ2-7, with D tentatively TRBD2 (6 bases). This sequence was found in a man aged 40-50 years in good health. The sequencing input was blood. CDR3 coding DNA: TGTGCCAGCAGCTTAGTTGCGGGAACCTACGAGCAGTACTTC. Its protein is CASSLVAGTYEQYF. Supplemented by reference TRBV7-9 and TRBJ2-7, the full variable domain reads DTGVSQNPRHKITKRGQNVTFRCDPISEHNRLYWYRQTLGQGPEFLTYFQNEAQLEKSRLLSDRFSAERPKGSFSTLEIQRTEQGDSAMYLCASSLVAGTYEQYFGPGTRLTVT.